Below, 30 T cell receptor beta chains from the same sample are listed, as sequenced in a study of blood T cells in healthy people across ages. Using a J-beta primer mix together with a sample-barcoded 5' primer, a second PCR was run for roughly 6 to 11 cycles. TCRdb analysed the 5' RACE reads with MiXCR anew, one entry per CDR3 protein. The data hold 1.8 million or so distinct CDR3 sequences, with more than 35% observed a single time. Sequenced: blood. These TCRs come from a human donor in good health.

The gene calls are TRBV12-3 or TRBV12-4 and TRBJ2-5; 7 nucleotides line up with TRBD2. The CDR3 contains 14 residues. The J segment lost 11 bases and the V segment lost 10 bases, leaving 19 bases of the junction unmatched. This chain's CDR3 is CAIPLSWGGSEQYF. The CDR3 DNA reads as TGTGCCATCCCCCTTTCGTGGGGGGGGTCTGAGCAGTACTTC.

The gene calls are TRBV10-3 and TRBJ1-5; 8 nucleotides align to TRBD1. Per germline, CDR1 ENHRY and CDR2 SYGVKD. The CDR3 contains 16 residues. V dropped 11 bases and J dropped 1; count of bases not matched to a gene: 13. DNA for the CDR3: TGTGCCGCCTCATCACAGGGGGGAGGAAGCAATCAGCCCCAGCATTTT. Amino acids: CAASSQGGGSNQPQHF.

This clonotype was counted only a few times. The chain combines TRBV7-3 with TRBJ2-7, with D tentatively TRBD2 (6 bases). V was clipped by 3 bases and J by 7 bases, with 13 bases between them. The CDR3 contains 13 residues. CDR1 SGHTA and CDR2 FQGTGA come from the germline V gene. CDR3 region: CASSLRRGREQYF. The CDR3 DNA sequence: TGTGCCAGCAGCTTGCGACGGGGGAGGGAGCAGTACTTC.

The chain couples TRBV14 to TRBJ1-4, with unresolved D. Trimming left V 4 bases short and J 8 bases short, with 8 bases between. The CDR3 has 12 amino acids. Per the germline V gene, CDR1 is SGHDN and CDR2 is FVKESK. In nucleotides, the CDR3 is TGTGCCAGCAGCCTGGGCTGGGAAAAACTGTTTTTT. Its protein is CASSLGWEKLFF.

This clonotype was recorded a few times. This sequence joins TRBV29-1 and TRBJ2-1, with 7 bases aligning to TRBD1. Germline V CDR1 and CDR2: SQVTM, ANQGSEA. This CDR3 comprises 16 residues. Trimming took 3 bases from V and 0 from J; bases not matched to a gene: 8. In nucleotides, the CDR3 is TGCAGCGTTGAGGGTTACCGGACAGGCTCCTACAATGAGCAGTTCTTC. The encoded protein is CSVEGYRTGSYNEQFF.

The gene calls are TRBV4-1 and TRBJ1-5; possible D gene TRBD1, 6 bases. Germline assignment: CDR1 MGHRA and CDR2 YSYEKL. The CDR3 is 15 amino acids. V was cut by 5 bases and J by 3 bases, with 14 bases left in between. The CDR3 sequence is CASSTTDRINQPQHF. CDR3 coding DNA: TGCGCCAGCAGCACAACGGACAGAATCAATCAGCCCCAGCATTTT.

The gene calls are TRBV9 and TRBJ1-1; 7 nucleotides match TRBD1. The CDR3 is 13 residues long. Trimming at V came to 4 bases and at J to 4 bases, leaving 4 bases not matched to a gene. Germline values: CDR1 SGDLS, CDR2 YYNGEE. This CDR3 reads CASSPGGPTEAFF. CDR3 nucleotides: TGTGCCAGCAGCCCAGGGGGGCCCACTGAAGCTTTCTTT.

This clonotype occurred a few times. The chain recombines TRBV5-1 with TRBJ1-2; possible D gene TRBD1, 6 bases. CDR3 size: 13 residues. Trimming shortened V by 4 bases and J by 8 bases, and 15 bases separated the two germline ends. The germline V gene has CDR1 SGHRS and CDR2 YFSETQ. This CDR3 is CASSARDNRGYTF. DNA of the CDR3: TGCGCCAGCAGCGCCCGGGACAATCGGGGCTACACCTTC.

Only a few counts were recorded for this clonotype. This chain joins TRBV20-1 and TRBJ2-7; 7 positions match TRBD1. The CDR3 contains 13 residues. Unmatched junction bases numbered 9, after V lost 5 bases and J lost 5 bases. CDR1 and CDR2 from the germline V gene are DFQATT and SNEGSKA (reference sequence). The DNA for the CDR3 is TGCAGTGCTGGGACAGTCGTTACTGACGAGCAGTACTTC. This translates into CSAGTVVTDEQYF.

This clonotype was seen at least ten times. The CDR3 nucleotides read TGTGCCAGCAGTCAGGATAATTCACCCCTCCACTTT. Translated, it gives CASSQDNSPLHF. The J gene is TRBJ1-6, the V gene TRBV6-6; unclear D gene. V lost 5 bases and J 5 bases, leaving 4 bases between the germline ends. This CDR3 is 12 amino acids long. Germline V gene lookup returns CDR1 MNHNY and CDR2 SVGAGI (reference sequence).

The V and J genes are TRBV12-5 and TRBJ1-2; 8 nucleotides match TRBD1. J gave up 1 base and V 2 bases, and 12 bases lay outside the gene matches. The germline CDR1 and CDR2 sequences are LGHNT and FRNRAP. CDR3 size: 18 residues. The DNA of the CDR3 is TGTGCTAGTGGTTTGTTTCGGCCGGGACAGGCTTTTAACTATGGCTACACCTTC. This gives the protein CASGLFRPGQAFNYGYTF. Looking up the rest from reference TRBV12-5 and TRBJ1-2 gives the full variable domain: DARVTQTPRHKVTEMGQEVTMRCQPILGHNTVFWYRQTMMQGLELLAYFRNRAPLDDSGMPKDRFSAEMPDATLATLKIQPSEPRDSAVYFCASGLFRPGQAFNYGYTFGSGTRLTVV.

The chain employs TRBV20-1 and TRBJ2-5, with a weak D call TRBD1 (6 bases). Gene TRBJ2-7 matches the end of the DNA better, so the J call may be wrong. This CDR3 has 13 residues. CDR1 is DFQATT and CDR2 is SNEGSKA in the germline V gene (reference sequence). The CDR3 is CSAKVGALYEQYF. CDR3 nucleotide sequence: TGCAGTGCTAAAGTGGGGGCCCTCTACGAGCAGTACTTC.

V is TRBV7-8 and J is TRBJ2-7; D gene ambiguous. The germline gives CDR1 SGHVS, CDR2 FQNEAQ. The V end lost 1 base, the J end lost 2 bases, and 12 bases lay between the germline ends. This CDR3 region has 15 residues. CDR3 nucleotide sequence: TGTGCCAGCAGCTTAGTTTCAGTAGTTACCTACGAGCAGTACTTC. Amino acids: CASSLVSVVTYEQYF.

The rearrangement uses TRBV20-1 and TRBJ1-6, with 8 nucleotides matching TRBD1. Germline V CDR1 and CDR2: DFQATT, SNEGSKA (reference sequence). This CDR3 has 13 amino acids. CDR3 DNA: TGCGGTGTGATCGACAGGGGAGGTCCAGCCCTCCACTTT. Protein: CGVIDRGGPALHF.

The rearrangement uses TRBV28 and TRBJ2-7; perhaps TRBD2 as D (7 bases). Germline loops: CDR1 MDHEN, CDR2 SYDVKM. This CDR3 has 15 residues. V lost 7 bases to trimming and J lost 5 bases, with 21 bases between them. The CDR3 loop is CASIRGGGNGNEQYF. The CDR3 DNA reads TGTGCCAGCATAAGGGGAGGGGGTAACGGTAACGAGCAGTACTTC.

This clonotype was observed a few times. V gene TRBV16 combines with J gene TRBJ1-2, with 8 bases aligning to TRBD1. The CDR3 has 14 amino acids. Trimming at V came to 4 bases and at J to 6 bases, leaving 7 bases not matched to a gene. CDR1 and CDR2 (germline): KGHSY, FQNENV. CDR3 protein: CASSLDRVFDGYTF. The CDR3 region has the DNA TGTGCCAGCAGCCTGGACAGGGTTTTCGATGGCTACACCTTC.

This clonotype was seen a handful of times. This chain connects TRBV11-1 to TRBJ2-3, with a weak D call TRBD1 (6 bases). The germline V gene encodes CDR1 SGHAT and CDR2 FQDESV (reference sequence). CDR3 length: 16 residues. V was trimmed by 5 bases and J by 0 bases, leaving 15 bases between them. DNA of the CDR3: TGTGCCAGCAGCCATTCGGACAGTCGTAGCACAGATACGCAGTATTTT. Its protein product is CASSHSDSRSTDTQYF.

The chain joins TRBV10-3 to TRBJ2-3, with a weak D call TRBD1 (6 bases). The CDR3 loop spans 14 amino acids. V lost 9 bases to trimming and J lost 0 bases, with 13 bases between them. The germline V gene has CDR1 ENHRY and CDR2 SYGVKD. The DNA for the CDR3 is TGTGCCATGCGACCGGGACAAAGCACAGATACGCAGTATTTT. Amino acid sequence: CAMRPGQSTDTQYF.

The rearrangement joins TRBV12-3 or TRBV12-4 to TRBJ1-2; D may be TRBD1 (5 bases). The CDR3 is made up of 14 amino acids. Trimming took 3 bases from V and 4 from J, leaving 12 bases between them. CDR3 DNA sequence: TGTGCCAGCAGTTTGAGGGGTTGGGGCTATGGCTACACCTTC. Translation: CASSLRGWGYGYTF.

The chain links TRBV7-2 to TRBJ2-3; no firm D call. The CDR3 totals 14 residues. V shed 2 bases and J shed 4 bases, with 10 bases lying between them. Germline V gives CDR1 SGHTA, CDR2 FQGNSA. The CDR3 DNA follows: TGTGCCAGCAGCTTATTCATCCGGGCAGATACGCAGTATTTT. This codes for CASSLFIRADTQYF.

V is TRBV9 and J is TRBJ2-1; perhaps D is TRBD1 or TRBD2 (5 bases each). This CDR3 region has 18 residues. The V end was cut by 0 bases, the J end by 0 bases, with 16 bases between. Germline V CDR1 and CDR2: SGDLS, YYNGEE. CDR3 sequence reads: CASSVDGGGERSYNEQFF. CDR3 coding DNA: TGTGCCAGCAGCGTAGATGGTGGGGGAGAACGCTCCTACAATGAGCAGTTCTTC. The whole variable domain, filled in from reference TRBV9 and TRBJ2-1, reads DSGVTQTPKHLITATGQRVTLRCSPRSGDLSVYWYQQSLDQGLQFLIQYYNGEERAKGNILERFSAQQFPDLHSELNLSSLELGDSALYFCASSVDGGGERSYNEQFFGPGTRLTVL.

This clonotype occurred a few times. V usage is TRBV7-2 and J usage is TRBJ2-7; D may be TRBD1 (6 bases). CDR1 is SGHTA and CDR2 is FQGNSA in the germline V gene. The length of the CDR3 is 16 residues. Trimming removed 1 base at V and 3 bases at J, with 16 bases between. The CDR3 sequence is CASSLGPTGFNYEQYF. CDR3 DNA: TGTGCCAGCAGCTTAGGACCCACAGGGTTCAACTACGAGCAGTACTTC.

The sample holds a few counts of this clonotype. V is TRBV5-1 and J is TRBJ2-7; 7 nucleotides match TRBD1. CDR3 length: 15 residues. Losses at the gene ends were 5 bases for V and 7 bases for J; bases not matched to a gene: 15. From germline, CDR1 is SGHRS and CDR2 YFSETQ. CDR3 sequence: CASRSQGTVTGEQYF. The CDR3 nucleotides are TGCGCCAGCAGAAGTCAAGGGACAGTTACCGGGGAGCAGTACTTC.

Only a few counts were recorded for this clonotype. This chain connects TRBV27 to TRBJ2-5; TRBD1 agrees at 11 bases. V lost 2 bases and J lost 4; bases outside the gene matches: 6. Germline CDR1 and CDR2: MNHEY and SMNVEV (reference sequence). The CDR3 is 16 amino acids. CDR3 DNA: TGTGCCAGCAGTTTAAAAAGGACAGGGGGCAGAGAGACCCAGTACTTC. This translates into CASSLKRTGGRETQYF.

The chain links TRBV7-8 to TRBJ2-1; D perhaps matches TRBD2 (6 bases). CDR3 size: 14 residues. The germline CDR1 and CDR2 sequences are SGHVS and FQNEAQ. Trimming took 0 bases from V and 8 from J, leaving 11 bases between them. CDR3 region: CASSLAVGSDEQFF. The CDR3 region has the DNA TGTGCCAGCAGCTTAGCTGTCGGGAGCGATGAGCAGTTCTTC.

In this sample, this clonotype turned up a few times. The chain recombines TRBV7-3 with TRBJ1-2; D gene ambiguous. V gave up 1 base and J gave up 4 bases, with 7 bases separating them. Germline V CDR1 and CDR2: SGHTA, FQGTGA. CDR3 length: 13 amino acids. The CDR3 loop reads CASSLNPVYGYTF. Written as DNA, the CDR3 is TGTGCCAGCAGCTTAAATCCCGTCTATGGCTACACCTTC.

This clonotype was seen more than once but under ten times. The chain combines TRBV4-3 with TRBJ1-2; no clear D. V shed 0 bases and J shed 1 base, with 6 bases lying between them. The germline V gene encodes CDR1 LGHNA and CDR2 YSLEER. CDR3 length equals 14 residues. The CDR3 DNA sequence: TGCGCCAGCAGCCAAGATCTAGATAACTATGGCTACACCTTC. Protein: CASSQDLDNYGYTF.

This clonotype was seen a handful of times. The gene calls are TRBV10-3 and TRBJ1-2; 8 positions agree with TRBD1. The V segment lost 0 bases and the J segment 6 bases; nucleotides outside the gene matches: 15. Germline loops: CDR1 ENHRY, CDR2 SYGVKD. CDR3 length: 18 amino acids. The CDR3 DNA reads as TGTGCCATCAGTGAGTCAATCGGGCAGGGGGCCTTTCTGAATGGCTACACCTTC. Its translation: CAISESIGQGAFLNGYTF.

This clonotype has at least ten counts. The CDR3: CASSQVDGENIQYF. CDR3 in DNA: TGTGCCAGCAGCCAAGTGGACGGCGAAAACATTCAGTACTTC. The chain links TRBV4-2 to TRBJ2-4; no clear D gene. The germline V and J ends were trimmed by 1 base and 5 bases, with 9 bases remaining between them. CDR1 is LGHNA and CDR2 is YNFKEQ in the germline V gene. The CDR3 contains 14 residues.

V usage is TRBV20-1 and J usage is TRBJ2-3; the D gene is possibly TRBD1 (5 bases). The germline V gene has CDR1 DFQATT and CDR2 SNEGSKA (reference sequence). V lost 4 bases, J lost 5 bases, and 13 bases lay in between. The CDR3 has 13 amino acids. The CDR3 DNA is TGCAGTGCTAATGGCCAGGGTGTAGATACGCAGTATTTT. It is translated as CSANGQGVDTQYF.